A single sample gave rise to the 3 T cell receptor beta chains below, sequenced in a study of T-cell memory formation after mild COVID-19 (dated by TCRdb to about 2021). The method behind the library was 5' RACE. The instrument given in TCRdb is Illumina NovaSeq 6000. TCRdb reworked the public reads: Q25 trimming with fastp, MiXCR clone assembly, productive beta chains retained. Rows matching on CDR3 protein sequence are summarized as one entry with the most common DNA and genes. The sample table contains fewer than 300,000 distinct CDR3 sequences; only one count was recorded for more than 15% of them. Of the sample, more than 20% falls within the top ten clones. Sample: PBMCs or a T cell subset sorted from them (not recorded which). All receptors derive from a man between 18 and 35 years old who had mild COVID-19 (a few samples of this study predate the infection). The sample titles of this study are shuffled in the database, so cell type and time point are left out; the donor was told from shared clones.

The chain's CDR3 is CASSLGGTGVNQPQHF. The CDR3 DNA reads as TGTGCCAGCAGCTTGGGAGGAACAGGGGTCAATCAGCCCCAGCATTTT. V gene TRBV5-6 combines with J gene TRBJ1-5; TRBD1 matches at 7 bases. This CDR3 has 16 amino acids. Per the germline V gene, CDR1 is SGHDT and CDR2 is YYEEEE. J was trimmed by 3 bases and V by 0 bases; bases with no gene match: 6.

The chain carries TRBV20-1 and TRBJ1-6; a weak D match, TRBD1 (5 bases). The CDR3 loop spans 13 amino acids. Per germline, CDR1 DFQATT and CDR2 SNEGSKA (reference sequence). The ends were cut back, 2 bases at V and 8 bases at J, with 10 bases in the middle. The CDR3 loop reads CSARTGEDSPLHF. The CDR3 DNA reads as TGCAGTGCTAGAACGGGGGAGGATTCACCCCTCCACTTT.

This clonotype has more than one count but fewer than ten. The junction departs from germline at one end; a sequencing error may be responsible. The chain combines TRBV11-2 with TRBJ2-4; TRBD2 matches 16 bases. The CDR3 runs to 16 residues. Germline lookup yields CDR1 SGHAT and CDR2 FQNNGV. The CDR3 sequence is CASSGMGLAGGPISDF. CDR3 coding DNA: TGTGCCAGCAGCGGGATGGGACTAGCGGGGGGGCCGATATCGGACTTC.